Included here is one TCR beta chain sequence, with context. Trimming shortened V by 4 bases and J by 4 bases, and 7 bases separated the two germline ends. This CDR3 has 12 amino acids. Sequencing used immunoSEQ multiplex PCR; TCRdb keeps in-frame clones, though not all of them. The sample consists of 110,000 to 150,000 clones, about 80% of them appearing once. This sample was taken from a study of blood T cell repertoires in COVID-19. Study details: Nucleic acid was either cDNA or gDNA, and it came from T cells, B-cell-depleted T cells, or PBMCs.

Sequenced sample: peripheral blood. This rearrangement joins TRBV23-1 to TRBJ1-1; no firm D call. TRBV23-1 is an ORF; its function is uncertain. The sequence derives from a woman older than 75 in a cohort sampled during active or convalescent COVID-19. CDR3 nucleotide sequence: TGCGCCAGCAGTCCTGCGGCCACTGAAGCTTTCTTT. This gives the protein CASSPAATEAFF.